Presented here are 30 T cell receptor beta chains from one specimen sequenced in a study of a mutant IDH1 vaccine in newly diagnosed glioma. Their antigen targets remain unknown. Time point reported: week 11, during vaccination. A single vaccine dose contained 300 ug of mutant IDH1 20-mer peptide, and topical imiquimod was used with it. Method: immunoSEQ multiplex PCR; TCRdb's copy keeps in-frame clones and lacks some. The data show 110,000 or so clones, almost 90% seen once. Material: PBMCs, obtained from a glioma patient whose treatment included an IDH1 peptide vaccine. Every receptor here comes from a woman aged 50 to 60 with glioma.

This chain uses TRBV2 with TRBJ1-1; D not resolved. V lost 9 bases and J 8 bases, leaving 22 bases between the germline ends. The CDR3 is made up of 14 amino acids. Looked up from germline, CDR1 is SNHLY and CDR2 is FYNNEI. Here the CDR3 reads CAREAEELSTEAFF. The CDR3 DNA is TGTGCCAGAGAGGCGGAAGAGCTGAGCACCGAAGCTTTCTTT. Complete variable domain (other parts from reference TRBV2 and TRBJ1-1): EPEVTQTPSHQVTQMGQEVILRCVPISNHLYFYWYRQILGQKVEFLVSFYNNEISEKSEIFDDQFSVERPDGSNFTLKIRSTKLEDSAMYFCAREAEELSTEAFFGQGTRLTVV.

The CDR3 DNA is TGTGCCATCAGTGATGGGACAGGGGGCAGGTTCGCTGAAGCTTTCTTT. Translated, it gives CAISDGTGGRFAEAFF. The rearrangement links TRBV10-3 to TRBJ1-1; TRBD1 matches 12 bases. V lost 3 bases and J lost 6; bases outside the gene matches: 8. CDR1 is ENHRY and CDR2 is SYGVKD in the germline V gene. CDR3 length: 16 amino acids.

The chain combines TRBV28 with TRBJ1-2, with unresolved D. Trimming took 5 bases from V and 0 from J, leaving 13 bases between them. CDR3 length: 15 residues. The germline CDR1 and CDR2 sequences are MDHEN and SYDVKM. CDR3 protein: CASSPPGGSNYGYTF. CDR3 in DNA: TGTGCCAGCAGTCCCCCCGGCGGATCTAACTATGGCTACACCTTC.

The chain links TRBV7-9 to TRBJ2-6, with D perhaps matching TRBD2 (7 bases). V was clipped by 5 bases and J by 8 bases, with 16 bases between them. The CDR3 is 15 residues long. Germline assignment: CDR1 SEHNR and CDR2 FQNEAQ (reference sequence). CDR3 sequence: CASSPRGAETNVLTF. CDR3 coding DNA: TGTGCCAGCAGCCCCCGGGGGGCGGAAACCAACGTCCTGACTTTC.

DNA of the CDR3: TGTGCCAGCAGCGCCCGGGCCCTCTATGGCTACACCTTC. It specifies CASSARALYGYTF. The chain couples TRBV9 to TRBJ1-2, with no clear D. V was shortened by 3 bases and J by 4 bases, with 10 bases between the two germline ends. This CDR3 region has 13 residues. The germline V gene encodes CDR1 SGDLS and CDR2 YYNGEE.

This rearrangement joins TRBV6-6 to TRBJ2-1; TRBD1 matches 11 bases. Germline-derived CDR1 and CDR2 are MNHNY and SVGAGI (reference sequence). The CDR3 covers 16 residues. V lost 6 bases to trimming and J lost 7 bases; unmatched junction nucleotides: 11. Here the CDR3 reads CASRPRGTGGYNEQFF. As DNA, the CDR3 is TGTGCCAGCAGACCTCGTGGGACAGGGGGATATAATGAGCAGTTCTTC.

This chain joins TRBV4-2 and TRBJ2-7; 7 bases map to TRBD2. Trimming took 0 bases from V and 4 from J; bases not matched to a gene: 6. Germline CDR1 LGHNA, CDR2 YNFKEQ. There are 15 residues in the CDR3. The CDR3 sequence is CASSQDLAERYEQYF. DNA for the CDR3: TGTGCCAGCAGCCAAGATCTAGCGGAGAGGTACGAGCAGTACTTC.

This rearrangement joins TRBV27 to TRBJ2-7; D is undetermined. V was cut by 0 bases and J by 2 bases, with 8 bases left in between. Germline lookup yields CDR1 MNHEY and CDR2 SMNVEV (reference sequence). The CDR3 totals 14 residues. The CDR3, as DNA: TGTGCCAGCAGTTTATCGTACATGGCCTACGAGCAGTACTTC. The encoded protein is CASSLSYMAYEQYF.

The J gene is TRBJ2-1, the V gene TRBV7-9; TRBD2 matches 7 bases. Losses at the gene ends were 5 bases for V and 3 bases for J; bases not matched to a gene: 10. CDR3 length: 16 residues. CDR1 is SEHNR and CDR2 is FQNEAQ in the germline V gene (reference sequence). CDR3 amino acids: CASSGRASSFYNEQFF. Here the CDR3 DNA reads TGTGCCAGCAGCGGGAGGGCCTCATCCTTCTACAATGAGCAGTTCTTC.

The CDR3 DNA sequence: TGTGCCAGCAGTCTTATACGGGACAGGGCCCTTTCTGGCTATGGCTACACCTTC. Residues: CASSLIRDRALSGYGYTF. This chain joins TRBV28 and TRBJ1-2; 9 bases are shared with TRBD1. Losses at the gene ends were 5 bases for V and 4 bases for J; bases not matched to a gene: 17. CDR3 length: 18 amino acids. Germline V CDR1 and CDR2: MDHEN, SYDVKM.

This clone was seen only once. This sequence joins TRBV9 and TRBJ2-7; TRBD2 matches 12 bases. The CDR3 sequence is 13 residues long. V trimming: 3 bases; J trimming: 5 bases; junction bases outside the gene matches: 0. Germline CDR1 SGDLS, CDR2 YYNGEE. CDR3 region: CASSASGGDEQYF. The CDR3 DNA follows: TGTGCCAGCAGCGCTAGCGGGGGGGACGAGCAGTACTTC.

The CDR3 DNA sequence: TGTGCCAGCAGCTTATATGGGGGTCAATCCTACGAGCAGTACTTC. Protein: CASSLYGGQSYEQYF. The J gene is TRBJ2-7, the V gene TRBV5-5; either TRBD1 or TRBD2 may fit D (5 bases each). CDR1 is SGHKS, CDR2 YYEKEE, per germline (reference sequence). Trimming removed 2 bases at V and 1 base at J, with 13 bases between. This CDR3 is 15 amino acids long.

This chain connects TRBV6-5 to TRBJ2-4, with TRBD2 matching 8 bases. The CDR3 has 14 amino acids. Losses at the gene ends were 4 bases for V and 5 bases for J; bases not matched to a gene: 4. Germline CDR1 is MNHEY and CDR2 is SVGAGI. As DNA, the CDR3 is TGTGCCAGCAGTTTCACTAGCGGCCAAAACATTCAGTACTTC. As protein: CASSFTSGQNIQYF.

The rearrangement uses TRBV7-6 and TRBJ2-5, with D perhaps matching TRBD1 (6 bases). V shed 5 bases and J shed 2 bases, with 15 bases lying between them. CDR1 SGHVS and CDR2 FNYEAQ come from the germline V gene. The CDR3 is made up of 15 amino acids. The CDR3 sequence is CASSPVGTSQETQYF. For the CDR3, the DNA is TGTGCCAGCAGCCCAGTTGGGACATCTCAAGAGACCCAGTACTTC.

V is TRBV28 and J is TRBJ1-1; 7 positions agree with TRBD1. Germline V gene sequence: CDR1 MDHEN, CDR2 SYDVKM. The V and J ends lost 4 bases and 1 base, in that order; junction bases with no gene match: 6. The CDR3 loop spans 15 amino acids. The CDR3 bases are TGTGCCAGCAGTTCTTACAGGGGTCGGAACACTGAAGCTTTCTTT. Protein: CASSSYRGRNTEAFF.

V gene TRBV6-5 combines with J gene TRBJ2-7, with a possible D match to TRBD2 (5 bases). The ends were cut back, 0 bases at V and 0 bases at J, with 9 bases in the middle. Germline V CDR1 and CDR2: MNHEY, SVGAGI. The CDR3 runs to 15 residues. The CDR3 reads CASSYSTTSSYEQYF. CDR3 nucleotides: TGTGCCAGCAGTTACTCGACTACGAGCTCCTACGAGCAGTACTTC.

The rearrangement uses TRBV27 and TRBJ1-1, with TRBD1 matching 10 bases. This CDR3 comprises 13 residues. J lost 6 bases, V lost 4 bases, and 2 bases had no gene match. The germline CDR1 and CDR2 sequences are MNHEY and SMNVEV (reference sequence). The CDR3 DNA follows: TGTGCCAGCAGTTATGGACAGGGGGCTGAAGCTTTCTTT. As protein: CASSYGQGAEAFF.

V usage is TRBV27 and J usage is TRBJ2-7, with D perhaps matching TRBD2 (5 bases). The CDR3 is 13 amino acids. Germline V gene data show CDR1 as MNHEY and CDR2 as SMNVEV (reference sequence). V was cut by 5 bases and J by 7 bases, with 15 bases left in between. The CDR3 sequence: CASSGLFLQEQYF. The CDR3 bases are TGTGCCAGCAGTGGACTTTTCCTACAGGAGCAGTACTTC.

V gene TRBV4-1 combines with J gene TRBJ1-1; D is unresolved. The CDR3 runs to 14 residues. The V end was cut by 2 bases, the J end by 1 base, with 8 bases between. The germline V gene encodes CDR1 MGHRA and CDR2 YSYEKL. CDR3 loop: CASSQYAGNTEAFF. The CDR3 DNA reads TGCGCCAGCAGCCAATATGCGGGGAACACTGAAGCTTTCTTT.

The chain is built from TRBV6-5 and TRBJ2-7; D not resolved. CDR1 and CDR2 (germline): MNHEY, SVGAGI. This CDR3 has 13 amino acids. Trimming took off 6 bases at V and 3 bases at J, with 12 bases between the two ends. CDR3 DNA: TGTGCCAGCAGGGGCGGATCAATCTACGAGCAGTACTTC. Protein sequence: CASRGGSIYEQYF.

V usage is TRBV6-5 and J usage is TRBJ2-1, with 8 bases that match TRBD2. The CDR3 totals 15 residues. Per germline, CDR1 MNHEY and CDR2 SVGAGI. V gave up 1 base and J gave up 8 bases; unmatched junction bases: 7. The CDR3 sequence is CASSYFGRAEDEQFF. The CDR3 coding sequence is TGTGCCAGCAGTTACTTCGGGAGGGCCGAAGATGAGCAGTTCTTC.

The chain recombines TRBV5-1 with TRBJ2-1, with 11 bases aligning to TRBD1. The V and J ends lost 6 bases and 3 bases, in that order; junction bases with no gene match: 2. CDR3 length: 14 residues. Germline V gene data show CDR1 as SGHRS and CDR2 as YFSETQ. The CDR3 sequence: CASMGTGGYNEQFF. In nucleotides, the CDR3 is TGCGCCAGCATGGGGACAGGGGGCTACAATGAGCAGTTCTTC.

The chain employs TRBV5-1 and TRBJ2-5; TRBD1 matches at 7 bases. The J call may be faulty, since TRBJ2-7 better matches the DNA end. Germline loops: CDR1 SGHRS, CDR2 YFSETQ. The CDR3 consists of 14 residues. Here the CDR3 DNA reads TGCGCCAGCAGCCAAAGCGACAGGGTCTACGAGCAGTACTTC. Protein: CASSQSDRVYEQYF.

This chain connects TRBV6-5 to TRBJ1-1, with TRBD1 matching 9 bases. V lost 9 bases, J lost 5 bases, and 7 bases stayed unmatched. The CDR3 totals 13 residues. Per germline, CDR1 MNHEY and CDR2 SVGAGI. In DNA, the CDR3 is TGTGCCAGTCGGGGACAGGGTATTACTGAAGCTTTCTTT. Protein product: CASRGQGITEAFF.

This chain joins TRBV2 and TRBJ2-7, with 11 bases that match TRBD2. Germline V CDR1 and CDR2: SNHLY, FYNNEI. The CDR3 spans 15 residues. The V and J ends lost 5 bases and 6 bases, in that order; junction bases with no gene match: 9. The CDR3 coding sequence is TGTGCCAGCAGTCCGTCCCGGCTAGCGGGAGGCGAGCAGTACTTC. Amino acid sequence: CASSPSRLAGGEQYF. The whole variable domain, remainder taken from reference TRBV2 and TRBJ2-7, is EPEVTQTPSHQVTQMGQEVILRCVPISNHLYFYWYRQILGQKVEFLVSFYNNEISEKSEIFDDQFSVERPDGSNFTLKIRSTKLEDSAMYFCASSPSRLAGGEQYFGPGTRLTVT.

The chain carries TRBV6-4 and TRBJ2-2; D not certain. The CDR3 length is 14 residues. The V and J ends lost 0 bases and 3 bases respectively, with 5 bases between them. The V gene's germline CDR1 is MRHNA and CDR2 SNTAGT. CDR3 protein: CASSDSADTGELFF. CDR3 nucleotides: TGTGCCAGCAGTGACTCGGCCGACACCGGGGAGCTGTTTTTT.

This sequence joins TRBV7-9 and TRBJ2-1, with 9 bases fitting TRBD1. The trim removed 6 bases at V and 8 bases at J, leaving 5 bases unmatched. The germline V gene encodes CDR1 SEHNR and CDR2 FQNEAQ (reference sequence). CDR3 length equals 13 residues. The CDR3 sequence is CASRGTGWDEQFF. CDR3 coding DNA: TGTGCCAGCAGGGGGACAGGGTGGGATGAGCAGTTCTTC. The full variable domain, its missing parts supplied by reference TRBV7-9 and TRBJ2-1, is DTGVSQNPRHKITKRGQNVTFRCDPISEHNRLYWYRQTLGQGPEFLTYFQNEAQLEKSRLLSDRFSAERPKGSFSTLEIQRTEQGDSAMYLCASRGTGWDEQFFGPGTRLTVL.

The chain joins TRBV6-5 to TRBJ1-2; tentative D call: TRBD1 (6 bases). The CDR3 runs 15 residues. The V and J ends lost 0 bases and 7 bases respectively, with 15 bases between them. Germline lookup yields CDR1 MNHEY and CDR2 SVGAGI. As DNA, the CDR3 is TGTGCCAGCAGTTACTCGATCGGGACAATGCGTGGCTACACCTTC. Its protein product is CASSYSIGTMRGYTF.

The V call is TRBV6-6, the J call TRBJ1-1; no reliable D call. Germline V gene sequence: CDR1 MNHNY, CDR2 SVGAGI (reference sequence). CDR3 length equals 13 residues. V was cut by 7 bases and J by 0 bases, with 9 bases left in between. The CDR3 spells CASKQSLNTEAFF. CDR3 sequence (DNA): TGTGCCAGCAAACAGAGCCTGAACACTGAAGCTTTCTTT.

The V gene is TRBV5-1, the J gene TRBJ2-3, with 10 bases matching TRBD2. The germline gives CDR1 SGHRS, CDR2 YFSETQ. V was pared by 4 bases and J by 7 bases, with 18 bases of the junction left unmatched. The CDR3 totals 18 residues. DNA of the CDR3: TGCGCCAGCAGCCCTCTCCCGAAGGTAGCGGGAGGTTCCTATACGCAGTATTTT. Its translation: CASSPLPKVAGGSYTQYF.